The 25 T cell receptor beta chains in this list originate from one sample, sequenced in a study of T cells in Graves' hyperthyroidism and ophthalmopathy. There were TCR beta CDR3 regions amplified from RNA transcripts. The TCR CDR3 first-round RT-PCR relied on the HTBI primer set. Each CDR3 protein gets one entry after TCRdb re-called the multiplex PCR reads with MiXCR. The repertoire includes 600,000 to 900,000 distinct CDR3 sequences, around 15% of them detected once, and around 7.7% sits in the top ten. The sequenced sample consisted of blood. The receptors stem from a man between 18 and 35 years old with Graves' hyperthyroidism.

This clonotype appeared a few times. V is TRBV25-1 and J is TRBJ1-2, with D possibly being TRBD1 (6 bases). The CDR3 extends over 14 amino acids. Germline lookup yields CDR1 MGHDK and CDR2 SYGVNS. V was clipped by 1 base and J by 6 bases, with 12 bases between them. The CDR3 sequence: CASSEWGGGNGYTF. CDR3 bases: TGTGCCAGCAGTGAATGGGGGGGGGGCAATGGCTACACCTTC.

This clonotype showed up many times. The V call is TRBV12-3 or TRBV12-4, the J call TRBJ2-1; 8 bases line up with TRBD1. The junction had 6 bases not matched to a gene; V was cut back by 9 bases and J by 8 bases. This CDR3 contains 12 residues. The CDR3 protein is CASRQGPDEQFF. DNA of the CDR3: TGTGCCAGTCGACAGGGGCCCGATGAGCAGTTCTTC.

In its sample, this clonotype was seen a few times. The rearrangement uses TRBV15 and TRBJ2-2; perhaps TRBD2 as D (7 bases). V gave up 2 bases and J gave up 1 base, with 17 bases separating them. CDR1 and CDR2 (germline): LNHNV, YYDKDF (reference sequence). CDR3 length: 18 amino acids. The CDR3 DNA sequence: TGTGCCACCAGCAGACGTGAGGGGGGGGGGGAGAACACCGGGGAGCTGTTTTTT. Its protein product is CATSRREGGGENTGELFF.

V is TRBV5-4 and J is TRBJ2-7; 7 bases are shared with TRBD1. Germline V gene sequence: CDR1 SGHNT, CDR2 YYREEE (reference sequence). There are 12 residues in the CDR3. V gave up 6 bases and J gave up 5 bases; unmatched junction bases: 5. As DNA, the CDR3 is TGTGCCAGCACCAGCAGGGGGAACGAGCAGTACTTC. Amino acids: CASTSRGNEQYF.

In its sample, this clonotype was seen many times. This chain connects TRBV20-1 to TRBJ2-3; D might be TRBD2 (5 bases). V lost 5 bases and J lost 5, with 20 bases in between. CDR3 length: 15 amino acids. Germline lookup yields CDR1 DFQATT and CDR2 SNEGSKA (reference sequence). CDR3 DNA: TGCAGTGCTCGTCGGGGAGCGGAGCTAGGAGATACGCAGTATTTT. Its protein product is CSARRGAELGDTQYF.

This clonotype was seen repeatedly, ten times or more. V and J are TRBV12-3 or TRBV12-4 and TRBJ2-6, with D uncertain. The V and J ends lost 2 bases and 0 bases respectively, with 11 bases between them. The CDR3 spans 17 residues. The CDR3 region is CASSLQAFSSGANVLTF. Here the CDR3 DNA reads TGTGCCAGCAGTTTACAAGCTTTTAGCTCTGGGGCCAACGTCCTGACTTTC.

This clonotype was observed a handful of times. The rearrangement joins TRBV7-9 to TRBJ2-1; D is perhaps TRBD2 (6 bases). The CDR3 length is 13 residues. V dropped 5 bases and J dropped 12 bases, with 17 bases sitting between them. Germline V lookup: CDR1 SEHNR, CDR2 FQNEAQ (reference sequence). This chain's CDR3 is CASSGPGPGGQFF. The CDR3, as DNA: TGTGCCAGCAGCGGCCCTGGCCCCGGGGGGCAGTTCTTC.

The table lists this clonotype with many counts. The rearrangement uses TRBV20-1 and TRBJ2-1; a possible D gene is TRBD2 (6 bases). The V and J ends lost 3 bases and 0 bases respectively, with 15 bases between them. This CDR3 spans 16 amino acids. Germline V CDR1 and CDR2: DFQATT, SNEGSKA (reference sequence). CDR3 sequence: CSARRGAFSSYNEQFF. DNA of the CDR3: TGCAGTGCTAGGCGGGGCGCCTTTAGCTCCTACAATGAGCAGTTCTTC.

This clonotype was picked up many times. V and J are TRBV3-1 and TRBJ2-7, with a possible D match to TRBD2 (5 bases). Germline loops: CDR1 LGHDT, CDR2 YNNKEL (reference sequence). Trimming cost V 1 base and J 6 bases, with 10 bases left between them. The CDR3 spans 13 residues. CDR3 DNA sequence: TGTGCCAGCAGCCAAGGCACTAGGAGCGAGCAGTACTTC. It encodes CASSQGTRSEQYF.

The J gene is TRBJ2-7, the V gene TRBV3-1; D ambiguous. The CDR3 is 16 residues long. V dropped 1 base and J dropped 2 bases, with 15 bases sitting between them. Germline loops: CDR1 LGHDT, CDR2 YNNKEL (reference sequence). In DNA, the CDR3 is TGTGCCAGCAGCCAAGGAGGCCTACCTACTCCCTACGAGCAGTACTTC. Protein: CASSQGGLPTPYEQYF.

This clonotype occurred a few times. This chain connects TRBV7-9 to TRBJ2-7, with D hard to call. Trimming stripped 2 bases from V and 3 bases from J, with 8 bases between. Germline V gene data show CDR1 as SEHNR and CDR2 as FQNEAQ (reference sequence). This CDR3 has 13 residues. The CDR3 sequence: CASSLSHFYEQYF. The CDR3 DNA reads TGTGCCAGCAGCTTAAGCCACTTCTACGAGCAGTACTTC. The complete variable domain, with remaining parts taken from reference TRBV7-9 and TRBJ2-7, reads DTGVSQNPRHKITKRGQNVTFRCDPISEHNRLYWYRQTLGQGPEFLTYFQNEAQLEKSRLLSDRFSAERPKGSFSTLEIQRTEQGDSAMYLCASSLSHFYEQYFGPGTRLTVT.

The chain has TRBV4-3 and TRBJ2-2; D possibly corresponds to TRBD2 (5 bases). V was clipped by 1 base and J by 4 bases, with 7 bases between them. The CDR3 is 14 residues long. Per the germline V gene, CDR1 is LGHNA and CDR2 is YSLEER. The DNA for the CDR3 is TGCGCCAGCAGCCAAGTAGCGTTCACCGGGGAGCTGTTTTTT. Its protein product is CASSQVAFTGELFF.

This clonotype was seen more than once but under ten times. The chain recombines TRBV2 with TRBJ2-7; no clear D gene. V lost 6 bases and J 2 bases, leaving 8 bases between the germline ends. The CDR3 length is 12 residues. In germline, CDR1 is SNHLY, CDR2 FYNNEI. CDR3 protein: CASSLIAYEQYF. In DNA, the CDR3 is TGTGCCAGCAGCCTTATAGCCTACGAGCAGTACTTC. Combining the CDR3 with reference TRBV2 and TRBJ2-7 gives the whole variable domain EPEVTQTPSHQVTQMGQEVILRCVPISNHLYFYWYRQILGQKVEFLVSFYNNEISEKSEIFDDQFSVERPDGSNFTLKIRSTKLEDSAMYFCASSLIAYEQYFGPGTRLTVT.

The chain joins TRBV19 to TRBJ2-4; 7 nucleotides agree with TRBD2. Germline values: CDR1 LNHDA, CDR2 SQIVND (reference sequence). Germline trimming cut 4 bases from V and 10 bases from J; bases unmatched to any gene: 16. This CDR3 has 16 amino acids. CDR3 nucleotide sequence: TGTGCCAGTAGTAGTAATTTGGCGGGAGTAATGGAGATTCAGTACTTC. Amino acid sequence: CASSSNLAGVMEIQYF. The whole variable domain, filled in from reference TRBV19 and TRBJ2-4, reads DGGITQSPKYLFRKEGQNVTLSCEQNLNHDAMYWYRQDPGQGLRLIYYSQIVNDFQKGDIAEGYSVSREKKESFPLTVTSAQKNPTAFYLCASSSNLAGVMEIQYFGAGTRLSVL.

The chain recombines TRBV28 with TRBJ2-2; TRBD2 aligns across 8 bases. CDR1 is MDHEN and CDR2 is SYDVKM in the germline V gene. CDR3 length: 15 residues. Trimming cost V 9 bases and J 6 bases; bases outside gene matches: 12. CDR3 in amino acids: CARASGSKRAGELFF. The CDR3 bases are TGTGCCAGAGCCAGCGGGAGTAAGAGGGCCGGGGAGCTGTTTTTT.

The chain recombines TRBV20-1 with TRBJ2-1; 13 bases line up with TRBD2. CDR3 length: 15 amino acids. The germline V gene has CDR1 DFQATT and CDR2 SNEGSKA (reference sequence). The ends lost 1 base at V and 6 bases at J; junction bases unmatched: 3. The CDR3 reads CSARVGTSGANEQFF. The CDR3 DNA follows: TGCAGTGCTAGAGTCGGGACTAGCGGGGCCAATGAGCAGTTCTTC.

The table lists this clonotype with many counts. The chain uses TRBV11-2 and TRBJ2-7; TRBD2 matches 8 bases. The V and J ends lost 5 bases and 3 bases, in that order; junction bases with no gene match: 6. Germline CDR1 and CDR2: SGHAT and FQNNGV. CDR3 length equals 14 residues. The CDR3 DNA is TGTGCCAGCAGCCCGAAGCGGGAGATCTACGAGCAGTACTTC. Protein product: CASSPKREIYEQYF.

This clonotype was picked up many times. This chain connects TRBV29-1 to TRBJ2-1; the D is unclear. V dropped 2 bases and J dropped 4 bases, with 9 bases sitting between them. From germline, CDR1 is SQVTM and CDR2 ANQGSEA. There are 13 residues in the CDR3. CDR3 amino acids: CSVEPESYNEQFF. The CDR3 coding sequence is TGCAGCGTTGAACCGGAATCTTACAATGAGCAGTTCTTC.

This clonotype appeared a few times. V gene TRBV2 combines with J gene TRBJ1-1, with D tentatively TRBD1 (5 bases). CDR1 and CDR2 from the germline V gene are SNHLY and FYNNEI. V lost 5 bases and J lost 4, with 20 bases in between. The CDR3 loop spans 16 amino acids. For the CDR3, the DNA is TGTGCCAGCAGTTTCCGGGGGACTGATGGGGCCACTGAAGCTTTCTTT. This gives the protein CASSFRGTDGATEAFF.

This clonotype was seen a handful of times. V gene TRBV19 combines with J gene TRBJ2-1; TRBD2 aligns across 13 bases. Losses at the gene ends were 7 bases for V and 0 bases for J; bases not matched to a gene: 9. Per germline, CDR1 LNHDA and CDR2 SQIVND (reference sequence). This CDR3 has 18 amino acids. CDR3 protein: CASTQGLAGEHSYNEQFF. The CDR3 DNA is TGTGCCAGTACCCAAGGACTAGCGGGGGAACACTCCTACAATGAGCAGTTCTTC.

This clonotype has a count of ten or more. The V gene is TRBV12-3 or TRBV12-4, the J gene TRBJ1-1; perhaps TRBD1 as D (5 bases). CDR3 length equals 13 residues. The V end lost 5 bases, the J end lost 5 bases, and 12 bases lay between the germline ends. CDR3 protein: CASSPEQGTEAFF. The CDR3 nucleotides are TGTGCCAGCAGTCCTGAGCAGGGAACTGAAGCTTTCTTT.

The chain is built from TRBV6-2 or TRBV6-3 and TRBJ2-5; 9 nucleotides agree with TRBD2. CDR1 and CDR2 from the germline V gene are MNHEY and SVGEGT. V trimming: 6 bases; J trimming: 1 base; junction bases outside the gene matches: 6. This CDR3 spans 15 amino acids. The CDR3 loop is CASRSGTSSQETQYF. The CDR3 DNA follows: TGTGCCAGCAGATCCGGGACTAGCAGCCAAGAGACCCAGTACTTC.

This clonotype was counted many times. The rearrangement links TRBV28 to TRBJ2-7; 10 nucleotides match TRBD1. V lost 7 bases and J lost 3; bases outside the gene matches: 12. The CDR3 covers 16 residues. Looked up from germline, CDR1 is MDHEN and CDR2 is SYDVKM. CDR3 coding DNA: TGTGCCAGCACCCAAAAGCCCGGGACAGGGGACTACGAGCAGTACTTC. It yields the protein CASTQKPGTGDYEQYF. Supplemented by reference TRBV28 and TRBJ2-7, the full variable domain reads DVKVTQSSRYLVKRTGEKVFLECVQDMDHENMFWYRQDPGLGLRLIYFSYDVKMKEKGDIPEGYSVSREKKERFSLILESASTNQTSMYLCASTQKPGTGDYEQYFGPGTRLTVT.

V gene TRBV6-5 combines with J gene TRBJ2-7; D call uncertain. The CDR3 sequence is 15 residues long. Trimming left V 4 bases short and J 0 bases short, with 13 bases between. Per the germline V gene, CDR1 is MNHEY and CDR2 is SVGAGI. CDR3 sequence: CASSSKFRDSYEQYF. The CDR3 DNA sequence: TGTGCCAGCAGTTCGAAATTCCGAGACTCCTACGAGCAGTACTTC.

V usage is TRBV29-1 and J usage is TRBJ1-4; TRBD1 agrees at 10 bases. Germline V lookup: CDR1 SQVTM, CDR2 ANQGSEA. Trimming took 6 bases from V and 0 from J; bases not matched to a gene: 10. CDR3 size: 17 residues. The CDR3 bases are TGCAGCGTCTTGGGACAGGGGAGTGTCGCAACTAATGAAAAACTGTTTTTT. Translation: CSVLGQGSVATNEKLFF.